The 22 T cell receptor beta chains reported below all come from one sample, sequenced in a study of T cell clusters in autoimmune cytopenias. Each sample's input was approximately 0.25 ug genomic DNA, 35,000 to 40,000 genome equivalents. One tube held mixed TRB-A and TRB-B primer pools for touch-down PCR. TCRdb reprocessed the multiplex PCR reads, with one entry per CDR3 protein and no DNA. Its table lists approximately 5,000 distinct CDR3 sequences. The same specimen was also included in a second study, on T cell repertoires in aging, cancer and after chemotherapy.

The sequencing sample was made of peripheral blood. These receptors originate from a human donor in good health.

This clonotype shows up as medium-sized by frequency. The V and J genes are TRBV12-3 or TRBV12-4 and TRBJ2-7; there is no DNA to check the TCRdb D call of TRBD1. The CDR3 runs to 13 residues. The CDR3 here is CASSLRQFYEQYF.

The rearrangement joins TRBV19 to TRBJ1-5; TCRdb reports TRBD1, a call that lacks DNA to check it against. The CDR3 loop spans 14 amino acids. From germline, CDR1 is LNHDA and CDR2 SQIVND (reference sequence). This chain's CDR3 is CAIGDRASNQPQHF.

The chain is built from TRBV5-6 and TRBJ1-1; TCRdb outputs TRBD1, but without DNA this stays unchecked. The CDR3 spans 18 residues. CDR1 SGHDT and CDR2 YYEEEE come from the germline V gene. The CDR3 region is CASSRTTGGAVQYTEAFF.

V and J are TRBV6-5 and TRBJ1-5; TCRdb selects TRBD1, and the lack of DNA leaves this call unchecked. The CDR3 spans 16 residues. The germline V gene has CDR1 MNHEY and CDR2 SVGAGI. The CDR3 region is CASSSRQGPSNQPQHF.

Judged by frequency, this clonotype is medium-sized. J is TRBJ2-2 and V is TRBV12-3 or TRBV12-4; absent DNA, TCRdb's TRBD1 call cannot be checked. This CDR3 comprises 14 residues. This chain's CDR3 is CASRRTGDTGELFF.

The V gene is TRBV20-1, the J gene TRBJ2-1; TCRdb outputs TRBD2, but without DNA this stays unchecked. This CDR3 has 16 residues. The germline V gene encodes CDR1 DFQATT and CDR2 SNEGSKA (reference sequence). CDR3 region: CSAMGPAGGTYNEQFF.

The chain employs TRBV27 and TRBJ2-7; TCRdb's D call, TRBD1, is unchecked because there is no DNA. The germline V gene encodes CDR1 MNHEY and CDR2 SMNVEV (reference sequence). The CDR3 covers 16 residues. The CDR3 sequence is CASSPRWGELSYVQYF.

The chain links TRBV7-9 to TRBJ2-3; TCRdb selects TRBD2, and the lack of DNA leaves this call unchecked. The CDR3 contains 15 residues. Germline V gene sequence: CDR1 SEHNR, CDR2 FQNEAQ (reference sequence). This CDR3 is CASSFAGSLTDTQYF.

This clonotype registers medium-sized (0.01 to 0.1%) by frequency. The chain recombines TRBV11-1 with TRBJ2-7; TCRdb picks TRBD2, but there is no DNA to check that call. The CDR3 runs 18 residues. Germline CDR1 reads SGHAT; CDR2 reads FQDESV (reference sequence). CDR3 amino acids: CASSGGLAGGPTPYEQYF.

The chain employs TRBV6-6 and TRBJ1-3; TCRdb picks TRBD1, but there is no DNA to check that call. Germline CDR1 and CDR2: MNHNY and SVGAGI (reference sequence). The CDR3 is 12 amino acids. The CDR3 here is CASSPRGATIYF.

This clonotype shows up as medium-sized (0.01 to 0.1%) by frequency. V is TRBV11-1 and J is TRBJ2-7. Germline V gene data show CDR1 as SGHAT and CDR2 as FQDESV (reference sequence). The CDR3 is 13 residues long. The CDR3: CASSLTFDYEQYF.

By frequency, this clonotype registers medium-sized. CDR3 residues: CAWSFGRTYEKLFF. The rearrangement uses TRBV30 and TRBJ1-4. The CDR3 is made up of 14 amino acids. The V gene's germline CDR1 is GTSNPN and CDR2 SVGIG (reference sequence).

The V gene is TRBV30, the J gene TRBJ1-4. This CDR3 region has 15 residues. The germline CDR1 and CDR2 sequences are GTSNPN and SVGIG (reference sequence). CDR3 protein: CAWSFPWDLGEKLFF. Using reference TRBV30 and TRBJ1-4 for the parts outside the CDR3, the full variable domain is SQTIHQWPATLVQPVGSPLSLECTVEGTSNPNLYWYRQAAGRGLQLLFYSVGIGQISSEVPQNLSASRPQDRQFILSSKKLLLSDSGFYLCAWSFPWDLGEKLFFGSGTQLSVL.

The chain joins TRBV18 to TRBJ1-6; TCRdb gives TRBD1 as the D gene, but with no DNA this cannot be confirmed. The CDR3 consists of 15 residues. Germline CDR1 and CDR2: KGHSH and LQKENI. The CDR3 spells CASSPLRESNSPLHF.

This sequence joins TRBV4-1 and TRBJ2-2; absent DNA, TCRdb's TRBD2 call cannot be checked. The germline CDR1 and CDR2 sequences are MGHRA and YSYEKL. The CDR3 covers 15 residues. The CDR3 spells CASSPSGANTGELFF.

In terms of frequency, this clonotype is medium-sized. The rearrangement uses TRBV7-9 and TRBJ2-3. This CDR3 is built from 13 residues. Per the germline V gene, CDR1 is SEHNR and CDR2 is FQNEAQ (reference sequence). The CDR3: CASSSGGADTQYF. Filled out from reference TRBV7-9 and TRBJ2-3, the complete variable domain reads DTGVSQNPRHKITKRGQNVTFRCDPISEHNRLYWYRQTLGQGPEFLTYFQNEAQLEKSRLLSDRFSAERPKGSFSTLEIQRTEQGDSAMYLCASSSGGADTQYFGPGTRLTVL.

This clonotype is identified as large from frequency. This chain connects TRBV29-1 to TRBJ2-3; TCRdb calls TRBD1, which cannot be checked without DNA. The CDR3 spans 14 residues. Germline assignment: CDR1 SQVTM and CDR2 ANQGSEA. CDR3 protein: CSVARTGGADTQYF.

This rearrangement joins TRBV12-3 or TRBV12-4 to TRBJ2-3; TCRdb's D call, TRBD2, is unchecked because there is no DNA. The CDR3 loop spans 17 amino acids. The CDR3 loop is CASTPGLAGLSTDTQYF.

This clonotype shows up as medium-sized (0.01 to 0.1%) by frequency. The rearrangement joins TRBV29-1 to TRBJ1-5; lacking DNA, the TRBD1 call made by TCRdb goes unchecked. The CDR3 spans 13 residues. In germline, CDR1 is SQVTM, CDR2 ANQGSEA. The CDR3 reads CSVAPTPNQPQHF.

The chain is built from TRBV12-3 or TRBV12-4 and TRBJ1-2. The CDR3 length is 13 residues. Here the CDR3 reads CASTPSHWEGYTF.

Considering frequency, this clonotype is medium-sized. The chain carries TRBV29-1 and TRBJ2-7; the D call from TCRdb, TRBD1, cannot be confirmed without DNA. The V gene's germline CDR1 is SQVTM and CDR2 ANQGSEA. The CDR3 covers 14 residues. This CDR3 is CSVGGGKGAHEQYF.

The rearrangement links TRBV27 to TRBJ2-1; the TRBD2 assignment by TCRdb is unverifiable without DNA. Germline V CDR1 and CDR2: MNHEY, SMNVEV (reference sequence). The CDR3 runs to 20 residues. Here the CDR3 reads CASSPTRTSGTLSSYNEQFF.